Below are 31 T cell receptor beta chains sequenced from a single sample in a study of blood T cell repertoires in COVID-19. Profiling relied on immunoSEQ multiplex PCR, and the TCRdb table lists in-frame clones only, not all of them. This sample yields roughly 40,000 clones, of which around 82% are seen a single time; approximately 26% belongs to the top ten. The sequenced material came from peripheral blood. The receptors shown here come from an elderly man with acute or convalescent COVID-19.

This chain connects TRBV11-2 to TRBJ2-7; TRBD2 might be the D (5 bases). V was pared by 0 bases and J by 6 bases, with 9 bases between. Germline-derived CDR1 and CDR2 are SGHAT and FQNNGV. This CDR3 is 13 amino acids long. CDR3 loop: CASSLEASGEQYF. The CDR3 region has the DNA TGTGCCAGCAGCTTAGAGGCCAGCGGCGAGCAGTACTTC.

The V call is TRBV12-3 or TRBV12-4, the J call TRBJ2-3; D is possibly TRBD1 (6 bases). This CDR3 is built from 13 residues. Deletions cut 4 bases from V and 6 bases from J, with 11 bases between. CDR3 region: CASSSGVADTQYF. The CDR3 bases are TGTGCCAGCAGTTCAGGGGTGGCGGATACGCAGTATTTT.

This clone was seen only once. The genes are TRBV2 and TRBJ1-5; 7 nucleotides line up with TRBD1. The CDR3 extends over 14 amino acids. CDR1 is SNHLY, CDR2 FYNNEI, per germline. With 6 bases clipped from V and 4 bases from J, the junction kept 6 bases outside the gene matches. The CDR3 is CASSPDRVNQPQHF. Here the CDR3 DNA reads TGTGCCAGCAGCCCAGACAGGGTTAATCAGCCCCAGCATTTT.

Many counts were recorded for this clone. V usage is TRBV28 and J usage is TRBJ1-6; no clear D gene. The germline V and J ends were trimmed by 2 bases and 7 bases, with 9 bases remaining between them. This CDR3 has 14 residues. The germline CDR1 and CDR2 sequences are MDHEN and SYDVKM. CDR3 amino acids: CASSLPSGNSPLHF. CDR3 nucleotide sequence: TGTGCCAGCAGTTTACCTAGTGGGAATTCACCCCTCCACTTT.

The chain carries TRBV7-9 and TRBJ2-3; tentative D call: TRBD2 (5 bases). The CDR3 is 16 amino acids. Germline assignment: CDR1 SEHNR and CDR2 FQNEAQ (reference sequence). V lost 5 bases, J lost 2 bases, and 17 bases lay in between. The CDR3 spells CASSQSSGQITDTQYF. The CDR3 coding sequence is TGTGCCAGCAGCCAATCCAGCGGCCAAATCACAGATACGCAGTATTTT.

The chain carries TRBV19 and TRBJ1-1, with TRBD1 identical over 11 bases. Germline V gene lookup returns CDR1 LNHDA and CDR2 SQIVND (reference sequence). Trimming at V came to 7 bases and at J to 7 bases, leaving 17 bases not matched to a gene. CDR3 length: 17 amino acids. The CDR3 loop reads CASNRVRDRGFKVEAFF. The CDR3 bases are TGTGCCAGTAATCGGGTCCGGGACAGGGGGTTTAAAGTTGAAGCTTTCTTT.

This clone was observed a few times. This chain links TRBV7-2 with TRBJ2-2; 9 bases align to TRBD1. J lost 6 bases, V lost 6 bases, and 5 bases had no gene match. In germline, CDR1 is SGHTA, CDR2 FQGNSA. The CDR3 loop spans 14 amino acids. CDR3 in amino acids: CASRGQGFAGELFF. CDR3 DNA sequence: TGTGCCAGCAGGGGACAGGGTTTCGCCGGGGAGCTGTTTTTT. The variable domain in full, completed from reference TRBV7-2 and TRBJ2-2, reads GAGVSQSPSNKVTEKGKDVELRCDPISGHTALYWYRQSLGQGLEFLIYFQGNSAPDKSGLPSDRFSAERTGGSVSTLTIQRTQQEDSAVYLCASRGQGFAGELFFGEGSRLTVL.

This clone was seen more than once but under ten times. V gene TRBV6-5 combines with J gene TRBJ2-7; 10 bases are shared with TRBD1. The V segment lost 4 bases and the J segment 4 bases; nucleotides outside the gene matches: 7. Germline values: CDR1 MNHEY, CDR2 SVGAGI. The CDR3 has 15 amino acids. The CDR3 DNA is TGTGCCAGCAGTTCCCCGGGACAGGGGTTGTACGAGCAGTACTTC. Its translation: CASSSPGQGLYEQYF.

The chain employs TRBV6-1 and TRBJ1-2, with 10 positions matching TRBD1. V lost 1 base to trimming and J lost 4 bases; unmatched junction nucleotides: 3. The CDR3 covers 15 residues. CDR1 and CDR2 (germline): MNHNS, SASEGT. In DNA, the CDR3 is TGTGCCAGCAGTGAAGGACAGGGGGCGGGCTATGGCTACACCTTC. This translates into CASSEGQGAGYGYTF.

The chain employs TRBV7-3 and TRBJ2-1; 9 nucleotides align to TRBD1. Germline V lookup: CDR1 SGHTA, CDR2 FQGTGA. The CDR3 length is 15 residues. V gave up 4 bases and J gave up 4 bases; unmatched junction bases: 5. CDR3 in amino acids: CASSYQQGAYNEQFF. For the CDR3, the DNA is TGTGCCAGCAGCTACCAACAGGGGGCGTACAATGAGCAGTTCTTC.

This chain joins TRBV9 and TRBJ2-1; 8 nucleotides match TRBD2. This CDR3 spans 13 amino acids. Germline V gene data show CDR1 as SGDLS and CDR2 as YYNGEE. The trim removed 2 bases at V and 9 bases at J, leaving 4 bases unmatched. As DNA, the CDR3 is TGTGCCAGCAGCGTGCGGCTAGCGGGTGAGCAGTTCTTC. Its protein product is CASSVRLAGEQFF.

The chain employs TRBV5-4 and TRBJ2-1, with 7 bases fitting TRBD1. The germline V gene encodes CDR1 SGHNT and CDR2 YYREEE (reference sequence). Trimming cost V 4 bases and J 0 bases; bases outside gene matches: 7. This CDR3 contains 16 residues. CDR3: CASSRSGTVSYNEQFF. CDR3 in DNA: TGTGCCAGCAGCCGATCCGGGACAGTCTCCTACAATGAGCAGTTCTTC.

This chain uses TRBV21-1 with TRBJ2-6; the table assigns TRBD1, which was not confirmed against the DNA. TRBV21-1 is designated a pseudogene. The CDR3 consists of 16 residues. The CDR3 loop reads CASSISQGDGANVLTF. CDR3 DNA sequence: TGTGCCAGCAGCATCTCACAGGGAGATGGGGCCAACGTCCTGACTTTC.

The count of this clone is one. The rearrangement links TRBV10-2 to TRBJ1-1, with D possibly TRBD1 on 5 matching bases. Germline-derived CDR1 and CDR2 are WSHSY and SAAADI. Trimming stripped 10 bases from V and 1 base from J, with 16 bases between. The CDR3 covers 14 residues. DNA for the CDR3: TGCGCCATAAAACCGGGGGGACGGAACACTGAAGCTTTCTTT. Protein sequence: CAIKPGGRNTEAFF.

J is TRBJ1-4 and V is TRBV7-2, with D tentatively TRBD1 (6 bases). The germline V gene encodes CDR1 SGHTA and CDR2 FQGNSA. CDR3 length: 14 amino acids. Trimming removed 1 base at V and 3 bases at J, with 6 bases between. This CDR3 reads CASSLGTANEKLFF. The CDR3 DNA follows: TGTGCCAGCAGCTTAGGGACAGCTAATGAAAAACTGTTTTTT.

The CDR3, as DNA: TGTGCCAGCAGCTCCGGACTAGCGGGGGGAGCAGATACGCAGTATTTT. Encoded protein: CASSSGLAGGADTQYF. The chain combines TRBV7-3 with TRBJ2-3, with 14 nucleotides matching TRBD2. Germline V CDR1 and CDR2: SGHTA, FQGTGA. This CDR3 has 16 amino acids. With 4 bases clipped from V and 4 bases from J, the junction kept 4 bases outside the gene matches.

The chain carries TRBV27 and TRBJ1-2; possible D gene TRBD1, 6 bases. V lost 2 bases and J lost 7, with 14 bases in between. The CDR3 has 14 residues. The germline V gene has CDR1 MNHEY and CDR2 SMNVEV (reference sequence). DNA for the CDR3: TGTGCCAGCAGTTTAAGGGGGGGTTTGGGTGGCTACACCTTC. Translating gives CASSLRGGLGGYTF.

V gene TRBV18 combines with J gene TRBJ1-2; D not certain. V lost 3 bases and J lost 3, with 11 bases in between. Germline CDR1 is KGHSH and CDR2 is LQKENI. The CDR3 loop spans 14 amino acids. The CDR3 reads CASSPREGDYGYTF. Written as DNA, the CDR3 is TGTGCCAGCTCACCGAGGGAGGGTGACTATGGCTACACCTTC.

V is TRBV10-1 and J is TRBJ1-1; the D gene is possibly TRBD1 (5 bases). Trimming removed 5 bases from V and 5 bases from J, with 12 bases in between. Germline V CDR1 and CDR2: WNHNN, SYGVQD (reference sequence). The CDR3 totals 13 residues. The CDR3 DNA sequence: TGCGCCAGCAGTAATGAAGGGGAAACTGAAGCTTTCTTT. This gives the protein CASSNEGETEAFF.

The gene calls are TRBV3-1 (or the pseudogene TRBV3-2) and TRBJ2-1; TRBD2 agrees at 10 bases. The CDR3 covers 16 residues. Trimming at V came to 0 bases and at J to 8 bases, leaving 7 bases not matched to a gene. Looked up from germline, CDR1 is LGHDT and CDR2 is YNNKEL (reference sequence). CDR3 bases: TGTGCCAGCAGCCAAGAGAGGGCTAGCGGGAGACATGAGCAGTTCTTC. As protein: CASSQERASGRHEQFF.

The table lists this clone with a count of one. This chain connects TRBV7-7 to TRBJ2-2; D is unclear. The CDR3 extends over 15 amino acids. V shed 5 bases and J shed 0 bases, with 10 bases lying between them. From germline, CDR1 is SSHAT and CDR2 FNYEAQ (reference sequence). In DNA, the CDR3 is TGTGCCAGCAGCCGAGGCGGCGCGAACACCGGGGAGCTGTTTTTT. Its translation is CASSRGGANTGELFF.

CDR3 bases: TGTGCCAGCAGCCTCCTGGACAGGGACACTGAAGCTTTCTTT. Amino acids: CASSLLDRDTEAFF. The J gene is TRBJ1-1, the V gene TRBV6-5; 8 bases align to TRBD1. V lost 6 bases, J lost 3 bases, and 6 bases stayed unmatched. This CDR3 has 14 amino acids. Germline V gene lookup returns CDR1 MNHEY and CDR2 SVGAGI.

This clone was detected once. V gene TRBV5-8 combines with J gene TRBJ2-4, with 8 bases that match TRBD1. This CDR3 is 14 amino acids long. Germline-derived CDR1 and CDR2 are SGHTS and YDEGEE. Trimming took 0 bases from V and 7 from J; bases not matched to a gene: 3. The chain's CDR3 is CASSLGTGPNIQYF. CDR3 DNA: TGTGCCAGCAGCTTGGGGACAGGGCCGAACATTCAGTACTTC.

This chain connects TRBV25-1 to TRBJ2-1; 10 bases line up with TRBD1. The junction had 9 bases not matched to a gene; V was cut back by 1 base and J by 6 bases. The CDR3 has 17 residues. Looked up from germline, CDR1 is MGHDK and CDR2 is SYGVNS. CDR3 sequence: CASSELTGGHEANEQFF. In DNA, the CDR3 is TGTGCCAGCAGTGAATTGACAGGGGGCCATGAGGCCAATGAGCAGTTCTTC.

The chain is built from TRBV18 and TRBJ2-5; TRBD2 is a possible D gene (5 bases). CDR1 and CDR2 from the germline V gene are KGHSH and LQKENI. V lost 1 base, J lost 5 bases, and 8 bases lay in between. The CDR3 spans 13 residues. This CDR3 is CASSPQGAETQYF. CDR3 nucleotides: TGTGCCAGCTCACCACAGGGAGCGGAGACCCAGTACTTC.

This chain links TRBV9 with TRBJ2-2; 13 bases align to TRBD2. V dropped 3 bases and J dropped 7; count of bases not matched to a gene: 6. Germline-derived CDR1 and CDR2 are SGDLS and YYNGEE. This CDR3 comprises 16 residues. As DNA, the CDR3 is TGTGCCAGCAGCGGGACTAGCGGGAGTCGGGTCGGGGAGCTGTTTTTT. It translates to CASSGTSGSRVGELFF.

The chain recombines TRBV28 with TRBJ1-3; D remains unclear. Germline CDR1 is MDHEN and CDR2 is SYDVKM. This CDR3 is built from 13 residues. Trimming pared 2 bases from V and 2 bases from J, leaving 4 bases between. The CDR3 DNA reads TGTGCCAGCAGTTTAGGGCCTGGAAACACCATATATTTT. Protein: CASSLGPGNTIYF.

V usage is TRBV3-1 (or the pseudogene TRBV3-2) and J usage is TRBJ1-2; tentatively, D is TRBD1 (6 bases). The V and J ends lost 1 base and 4 bases respectively, with 13 bases between them. CDR1 is LGHDT and CDR2 is YNNKEL in the germline V gene (reference sequence). The CDR3 contains 15 residues. CDR3 bases: TGTGCCAGCAGCCAAGCCCAGGGGTCGGCCTATGGCTACACCTTC. It codes for CASSQAQGSAYGYTF.

CDR3 region: CASSGVTYSNQPQHF. As DNA, the CDR3 is TGTGCCAGCAGCGGGGTTACCTATAGCAATCAGCCCCAGCATTTT. The J gene is TRBJ1-5, the V gene TRBV2; D gene ambiguous. V shed 6 bases and J shed 0 bases, with 12 bases lying between them. Germline CDR1 SNHLY, CDR2 FYNNEI. This CDR3 spans 15 amino acids.

The CDR3 spells CASSIGSTQETQYF. CDR3 DNA sequence: TGTGCCAGTAGTATCGGTAGTACCCAAGAGACCCAGTACTTC. The chain employs TRBV19 and TRBJ2-5, with unresolved D. Germline assignment: CDR1 LNHDA and CDR2 SQIVND (reference sequence). The CDR3 has 14 residues. V lost 3 bases to trimming and J lost 1 base, with 9 bases between them.

The V and J genes are TRBV2 and TRBJ1-5; D perhaps matches TRBD1 (5 bases). CDR1 and CDR2 (germline): SNHLY, FYNNEI. This CDR3 has 16 amino acids. V lost 8 bases, J lost 3 bases, and 20 bases lay in between. In DNA, the CDR3 is TGTGCCAGCGGGACTTCTGGACAAGACTCCAATCAGCCCCAGCATTTT. It yields the protein CASGTSGQDSNQPQHF.